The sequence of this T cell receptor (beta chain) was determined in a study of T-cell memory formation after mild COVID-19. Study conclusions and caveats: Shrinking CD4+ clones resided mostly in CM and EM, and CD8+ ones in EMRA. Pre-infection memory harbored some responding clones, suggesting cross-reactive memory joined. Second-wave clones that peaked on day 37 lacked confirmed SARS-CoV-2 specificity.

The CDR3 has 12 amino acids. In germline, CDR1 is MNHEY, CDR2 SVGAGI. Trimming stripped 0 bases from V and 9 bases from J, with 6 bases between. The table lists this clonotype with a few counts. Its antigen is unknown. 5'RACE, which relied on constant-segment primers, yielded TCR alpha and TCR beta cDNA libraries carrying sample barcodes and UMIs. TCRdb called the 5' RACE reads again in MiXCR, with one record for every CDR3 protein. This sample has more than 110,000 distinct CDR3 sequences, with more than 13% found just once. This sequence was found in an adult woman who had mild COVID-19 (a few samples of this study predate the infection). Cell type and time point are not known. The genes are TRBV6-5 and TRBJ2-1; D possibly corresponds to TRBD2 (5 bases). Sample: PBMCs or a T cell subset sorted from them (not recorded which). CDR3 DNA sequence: TGTGCCAGCAGTTACTCAGCGGTTGAGCAGTTCTTC. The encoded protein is CASSYSAVEQFF.